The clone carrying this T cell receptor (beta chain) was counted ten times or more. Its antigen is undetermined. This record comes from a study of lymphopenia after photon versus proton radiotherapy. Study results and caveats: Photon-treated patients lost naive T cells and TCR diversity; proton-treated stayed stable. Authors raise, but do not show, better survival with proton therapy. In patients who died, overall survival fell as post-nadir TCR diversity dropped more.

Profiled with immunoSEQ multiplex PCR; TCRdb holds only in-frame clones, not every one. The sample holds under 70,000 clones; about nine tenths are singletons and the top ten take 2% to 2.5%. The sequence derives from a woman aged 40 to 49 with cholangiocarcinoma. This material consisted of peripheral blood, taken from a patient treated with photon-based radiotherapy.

The DNA of the CDR3 is TGTGCCAGCAGCTTGGGCTTCGGCTACGAGCAGTACTTC. Translating it yields CASSLGFGYEQYF. V is TRBV7-9 and J is TRBJ2-7; D gene uncertain. Per the germline V gene, CDR1 is SEHNR and CDR2 is FQNEAQ (reference sequence). The V and J ends lost 3 bases and 3 bases respectively, with 9 bases between them. The CDR3 is 13 residues long.